Below are 8 T cell receptor beta chains sequenced from a single sample in a study of shared clonotypes between healthy human individuals. Some clones are missing from TCRdb's copy, which holds only in-frame ones; the method was immunoSEQ multiplex PCR. The sample has about 2.3 million clones, 80% to 95% seen once. Sequenced material: naive CD4+ T cells from PBMCs. Subset meaning: CD45RA+ positively selected. The receptors originated from a man aged 18 to 29 in good health. Some clones in this sample may be carry-over from other donors' samples.

Notes on this clone: Other DNA sequences within the sample encode an identical CDR3. The genes are TRBV18 and TRBJ2-2; weak D call: TRBD1 (5 bases). Looked up from germline, CDR1 is KGHSH and CDR2 is LQKENI. V was clipped by 6 bases and J by 4 bases, with 9 bases between them. CDR3 length equals 13 residues. In DNA form, the CDR3 reads TGTGCCAGCTCGCCCGACAGCACCGGGGAGCTGTTTTTT. Protein product: CASSPDSTGELFF.

For this clone: At the DNA level, this CDR3 is encoded by other sequences in the same sample as well. The chain combines TRBV19 with TRBJ1-5; D possibly corresponds to TRBD1 (5 bases). The germline V gene encodes CDR1 LNHDA and CDR2 SQIVND (reference sequence). Trimming stripped 6 bases from V and 5 bases from J, with 8 bases between. This CDR3 comprises 12 residues. The CDR3 is CASSGGYQPQHF. CDR3 nucleotides: TGTGCCAGTAGCGGGGGTTATCAGCCCCAGCATTTT.

V gene TRBV18 combines with J gene TRBJ2-3; 7 bases are a match to TRBD2. CDR3 size: 14 residues. V shed 6 bases and J 3 bases; nucleotides not matched to a gene: 6. The germline V gene has CDR1 KGHSH and CDR2 LQKENI. The CDR3 here is CASSLLATTDTQYF. Written as DNA, the CDR3 is TGTGCCAGCTCCCTACTAGCGACAACAGATACGCAGTATTTT.

A single count supports this clone. V is TRBV19 and J is TRBJ1-1; the D is unclear. Germline CDR1 reads LNHDA; CDR2 reads SQIVND (reference sequence). V lost 3 bases and J 0 bases, leaving 20 bases between the germline ends. The CDR3 is 18 residues long. The DNA of the CDR3 is TGTGCCAGTAGTATTGGGTGTTGGGTTATTATAATGAACACTGAAGCTTTCTTT. This sequence encodes CASSIGCWVIIMNTEAFF. The full variable domain, in which reference TRBV19 and TRBJ1-1 provide the parts outside the CDR3, is DGGITQSPKYLFRKEGQNVTLSCEQNLNHDAMYWYRQDPGQGLRLIYYSQIVNDFQKGDIAEGYSVSREKKESFPLTVTSAQKNPTAFYLCASSIGCWVIIMNTEAFFGQGTRLTVV.

The gene calls are TRBV27 and TRBJ2-3, with 9 bases that match TRBD2. In germline, CDR1 is MNHEY, CDR2 SMNVEV (reference sequence). V was clipped by 10 bases and J by 3 bases; unmatched bases: 20. The CDR3 runs to 18 residues. The CDR3 is CATPRSPIAGVMTDTQYF. The CDR3, as DNA: TGTGCCACCCCTAGGTCCCCTATAGCGGGAGTAATGACAGATACGCAGTATTTT.

This chain links TRBV5-3 with TRBJ1-1, with 8 nucleotides matching TRBD1. TRBV5-3 is sorted into the ORF group, with uncertain function. With 3 bases clipped from V and 4 bases from J, the junction kept 14 bases outside the gene matches. The CDR3 length is 17 residues. Written as DNA, the CDR3 is TGTGCCAGAAGCTCGCTGACAGGGGAGAGTAGAGCCACTGAAGCTTTCTTT. It yields the protein CARSSLTGESRATEAFF.

The gene calls are TRBV19 and TRBJ1-4, with a tentative D call TRBD1 (5 bases). There are 14 residues in the CDR3. The V gene lost 8 bases and the J gene lost 4 bases, with 14 bases spanning the gap. Germline lookup yields CDR1 LNHDA and CDR2 SQIVND (reference sequence). CDR3 protein: CASSTGRLNEKLFF. The DNA for the CDR3 is TGTGCCAGTTCAACGGGACGGCTTAATGAAAAACTGTTTTTT. Complete variable domain (other parts from reference TRBV19 and TRBJ1-4): DGGITQSPKYLFRKEGQNVTLSCEQNLNHDAMYWYRQDPGQGLRLIYYSQIVNDFQKGDIAEGYSVSREKKESFPLTVTSAQKNPTAFYLCASSTGRLNEKLFFGSGTQLSVL.

This clone was seen once. The CDR3 DNA reads as TGCGCCAGCAGCCAAGTCCCCGGGGGCACAGATACGCAGTATTTT. It yields the protein CASSQVPGGTDTQYF. This chain joins TRBV4-3 and TRBJ2-3, with D tentatively TRBD2 (5 bases). The germline V gene encodes CDR1 LGHNA and CDR2 YSLEER. V shed 1 base and J shed 1 base, with 9 bases lying between them. The CDR3 is made up of 15 amino acids.